The text below deals with one T cell receptor (beta chain). The antigen this receptor binds is unknown. Base qualities were left out, and no much larger clone turns up one base away. V is pared back by 4 bases and J by 4 bases, with 10 bases lying between the germline termini. Including cysteine and phenylalanine, the CDR3 has 14 amino acids. Kept here is only the CDR3 DNA, which spans 42 bases and is read in frame from base 1. The data derive from a study of T cell changes during pregnancy in multiple sclerosis (dated by TCRdb to between 2017 and 2020). Background for the entire study: Changes in the T cell repertoire over the course of pregnancy were examined in this study in women with multiple sclerosis.

Libraries were made using the immunoSEQ multiplex PCR assay. Drawn from immuneACCESS, this table holds only the in-frame rearrangements with V and J called that TCRdb kept. Clones are partly lost; checked studies trace under half to an unresolved V gene and leave the rest unexplained. Within this sample are fewer than 90,000 clones, with about 90% of them counted one time only. Around 0.89% of the sample lies in the top ten. The chain is made from TRBV23-1 and TRBJ1-4, with the D segment identity uncertain. TRBV23-1 is an ORF, and what it does is uncertain. This sequence originates from a female donor with multiple sclerosis, enrolled in a pregnancy study. The sample in question was peripheral blood, obtained in the second trimester of pregnancy. The bases are TGCGCCAGCAGTCTCGACAAATGTAATGAAAAACTGTTTTTT. It specifies CASSLDKCNEKLFF.